The rows below give T cell receptor beta chains drawn from one sample of a study of identical twins. TCRdb fed the 5' RACE reads into MiXCR, producing one record per CDR3 protein. There are 690,000 or so distinct CDR3 sequences in the sample; around 8.3% occur only once, and more than 0.75% lies in the top ten. These same data were also listed under a study on yellow fever vaccine responses in identical twins.

The sequenced sample was PBMCs. These receptor sequences come from a woman aged 18 to 35 in good health. The CDR3 runs from the conserved cysteine through the conserved F or W. D genes are given only for firm matches. Not every row has a clone size; where given, it reads once, few, many or a size class.

. | . | TRBJ2-7 | TRBV20-1 | CSASGTSGEQYF | TGCAGTGCTAGCGGGACTTCCGGCGAGCAGTACTTC
few | . | TRBJ2-7 | TRBV30 | CAWSLGMSYEQYF | TGTGCCTGGAGTTTAGGGATGTCCTACGAGCAGTACTTC
. | TRBD1 | TRBJ2-2 | TRBV5-1 | CASSPWGQTGELFF | TGCGCCAGCAGCCCCTGGGGACAGACCGGGGAGCTGTTTTTT
few | . | TRBJ1-4 | TRBV10-3 | CAISEGATNEKLFF | TGTGCCATCAGTGAGGGTGCAACTAATGAAAAACTGTTTTTT
few | . | TRBJ2-1 | TRBV7-9 | CASSGDSWHEQFF | TGTGCCAGCAGCGGAGATAGTTGGCATGAGCAGTTCTTC
few | . | TRBJ1-5 | TRBV7-2 | CASSSTLGQPQHF | TGTGCCAGCAGCTCAACCCTGGGTCAGCCCCAGCATTTT
. | TRBD2 | TRBJ2-3 | TRBV7-2 | CASSLVVSGDTQYF | TGTGCCAGCAGCTTAGTCGTTAGCGGGGATACGCAGTATTTT
. | . | TRBJ2-1 | TRBV6-5 | CASSYSKSAYNEQFF | TGTGCCAGCAGTTACTCGAAGTCCGCATACAATGAGCAGTTCTTC
many | . | TRBJ2-7 | TRBV5-1 | CASSQELGSYEQYF | TGCGCCAGCAGCCAGGAATTAGGGTCCTACGAGCAGTACTTC
many | . | TRBJ2-2 | TRBV21-1 | CASSAYPSGSGELFF | TGTGCCAGCAGTGCCTACCCTTCGGGGTCCGGGGAGCTGTTTTTT
. | TRBD2 | TRBJ2-2 | TRBV12-3/TRBV12-4 | CASSGTSGRTGELFF | TGTGCCAGCAGTGGGACTAGCGGGAGGACCGGGGAGCTGTTTTTT
. | . | TRBJ2-3 | TRBV20-1 | CSASLMRISTDTQYF | TGCAGTGCTAGTCTTATGCGGATAAGCACAGATACGCAGTATTTT
. | . | TRBJ2-2 | TRBV6-2/TRBV6-3 | CASSLALLGLFF | TGTGCCAGCAGTTTGGCTCTCCTAGGGCTGTTTTTT
few | TRBD1 | TRBJ2-5 | TRBV11-1 | CASSLAVGQGRREGETQYF | TGTGCCAGCAGCTTAGCGGTCGGACAGGGAAGGCGGGAAGGAGAGACCCAGTACTTC
few | . | TRBJ1-1 | TRBV20-1 | CSASGQLNTEAFF | TGCAGTGCTAGTGGACAGCTGAACACTGAAGCTTTCTTT
. | . | TRBJ2-2 | TRBV6-2/TRBV6-3 | CASSSLRGGRVTGELFF | TGTGCCAGCAGTTCCCTCCGTGGAGGACGGGTCACCGGGGAGCTGTTTTTT
many | . | TRBJ2-3 | TRBV7-1 | CASSSFPGLDLTSQGGTDTQYF | TGTGCCAGCAGCTCCTTCCCAGGGCTAGACCTAACCTCACAAGGGGGCACAGATACGCAGTATTTT
. | . | TRBJ2-1 | TRBV19 | CASSASNEQFF | TGTGCCAGTAGTGCCAGCAATGAGCAGTTCTTC
few | TRBD1 | TRBJ2-1 | TRBV3-1 | CASSQPGQYNEQFF | TGTGCCAGCAGCCAACCGGGACAGTACAATGAGCAGTTCTTC
. | TRBD2 | TRBJ2-3 | TRBV7-2 | CASSPAPTSGRDTQYF | TGTGCCAGCAGCCCCGCCCCGACTAGCGGGAGAGATACGCAGTATTTT
few | TRBD2 | TRBJ2-1 | TRBV6-5 | CASSLGLAVDEQFF | TGTGCCAGCAGTTTGGGACTAGCTGTAGATGAGCAGTTCTTC
few | . | TRBJ2-2 | TRBV24-1 | CATSDLKEPGFKSGELFF | TGTGCCACCAGTGATTTGAAGGAACCGGGATTTAAGTCCGGGGAGCTGTTTTTT
. | TRBD2 | TRBJ2-7 | TRBV2 | CASTFAGLAGADEQYF | TGTGCCAGCACTTTCGCGGGACTAGCGGGAGCGGACGAGCAGTACTTC
. | . | TRBJ2-7 | TRBV20-1 | CSAPTGPYEQYF | TGCAGTGCCCCGACAGGCCCCTACGAGCAGTACTTC
few | . | TRBJ2-7 | TRBV12-3/TRBV12-4 | CASRLSGGGNYEQYF | TGTGCCAGCAGGCTTTCTGGCGGAGGTAACTACGAGCAGTACTTC
many | . | TRBJ2-2 | TRBV9 | CASSVEGPGANFAGELFF | TGTGCCAGCAGCGTAGAAGGCCCGGGGGCCAACTTCGCCGGGGAGCTGTTTTTT
many | TRBD2 | TRBJ2-3 | TRBV7-3 | CASSPNPAGVTDTQYF | TGTGCCAGCAGCCCCAACCCAGCGGGGGTCACAGATACGCAGTATTTT
few | . | TRBJ1-5 | TRBV6-5 | CASSYREGGNQPQHF | TGTGCCAGCAGTTACAGGGAAGGGGGCAATCAGCCCCAGCATTTT
many | . | TRBJ2-1 | TRBV12-3/TRBV12-4 | CASSPLLRGTQFF | TGTGCCAGCAGTCCCCTCCTACGGGGGACGCAGTTCTTC
few | . | TRBJ1-3 | TRBV5-1 | CASSLDPLSSGNTIYF | TGCGCCAGCAGCTTGGATCCGCTAAGCTCTGGAAACACCATATATTTT
. | TRBD2 | TRBJ2-3 | TRBV20-1 | CSSMGLAVIADTQYF | TGCAGTTCGATGGGACTAGCGGTTATTGCAGATACGCAGTATTTT
. | TRBD1 | TRBJ2-7 | TRBV5-1 | CASSVMGDSSYEQYF | TGCGCCAGCAGCGTGATGGGGGACAGTTCCTACGAGCAGTACTTC
few | . | TRBJ2-7 | TRBV4-2 | CASSQEGIWKYEQYF | TGTGCCAGCAGCCAGGAGGGGATTTGGAAATACGAGCAGTACTTC
. | TRBD1 | TRBJ1-6 | TRBV18 | CASSLQGPNSPLHF | TGTGCCAGCTCACTACAGGGGCCTAATTCACCCCTCCACTTT
many | . | TRBJ2-7 | TRBV5-1 | CASSGTSSAYEQYF | TGCGCCAGCAGCGGTACTAGCAGCGCCTACGAGCAGTACTTC
. | . | TRBJ2-7 | TRBV20-1 | CSAPSAGKAYEQYF | TGCAGTGCCCCAAGCGCGGGAAAAGCCTACGAGCAGTACTTC
. | TRBD2 | TRBJ2-1 | TRBV7-6 | CASSLATGGHNEQFF | TGTGCCAGCAGCTTAGCGACGGGAGGCCACAATGAGCAGTTCTTC
many | . | TRBJ2-2 | TRBV20-1 | CSASHTGELFF | TGCAGTGCTAGTCACACCGGGGAGCTGTTTTTT
few | TRBD2 | TRBJ2-5 | TRBV5-1 | CASSLGLAERYQETQYF | TGCGCCAGCAGCTTGGGGCTAGCGGAACGTTACCAAGAGACCCAGTACTTC
. | TRBD2 | TRBJ2-1 | TRBV12-3/TRBV12-4 | CTSSPPGLAGLSYNEQFF | TGTACCAGCAGTCCTCCGGGACTAGCAGGACTCTCCTACAATGAGCAGTTCTTC
. | . | TRBJ1-1 | TRBV2 | CASRGGQPEAFF | TGTGCCAGTCGTGGGGGGCAGCCTGAAGCTTTCTTT
once | . | TRBJ1-4 | TRBV4-2 | CASSQGGAKLFF | TGTGCCAGCAGCCAAGGGGGGGCTAAACTGTTTTTT
. | . | TRBJ2-5 | TRBV6-1 | CASTHNRYQETQYF | TGTGCCAGCACCCACAACCGATACCAAGAGACCCAGTACTTC
few | TRBD1 | TRBJ2-7 | TRBV5-1 | CASKPAGTGSYEQYF | TGCGCCAGCAAGCCCGCCGGGACAGGATCCTACGAGCAGTACTTC
. | . | TRBJ2-3 | TRBV12-3/TRBV12-4 | CASKASAHTDTQYF | TGTGCCAGCAAAGCCTCGGCCCACACAGATACGCAGTATTTT